This T cell receptor beta chain was identified in a study of graft-versus-host responses after intestinal transplantation. Study overall: All recipients were transplanted with multivisceral, liver-intestinal, or isolated intestinal grafts.

The V gene's germline CDR1 is MNHNS and CDR2 SASEGT. V gave up 6 bases and J gave up 1 base, with 15 bases separating them. CDR3 length equals 15 residues. As to this clone: Its antigen is not identified.

Measured with immunoSEQ multiplex PCR; TCRdb has only the in-frame clones, and not every one. The profile shows tens of thousands of clones, approximately 94% of them singletons. V and J are TRBV6-1 and TRBJ2-5; D unclear. The origin of this receptor is a human donor who was the organ donor for an intestinal transplant. This specimen consisted of unstimulated CD4+ T cells sorted from spleen or lymph node cells, obtained before transplant. This chain's CDR3 is CASRRRANSQETQYF. DNA for the CDR3: TGTGCCAGCAGGCGACGGGCGAACAGCCAAGAGACCCAGTACTTC.